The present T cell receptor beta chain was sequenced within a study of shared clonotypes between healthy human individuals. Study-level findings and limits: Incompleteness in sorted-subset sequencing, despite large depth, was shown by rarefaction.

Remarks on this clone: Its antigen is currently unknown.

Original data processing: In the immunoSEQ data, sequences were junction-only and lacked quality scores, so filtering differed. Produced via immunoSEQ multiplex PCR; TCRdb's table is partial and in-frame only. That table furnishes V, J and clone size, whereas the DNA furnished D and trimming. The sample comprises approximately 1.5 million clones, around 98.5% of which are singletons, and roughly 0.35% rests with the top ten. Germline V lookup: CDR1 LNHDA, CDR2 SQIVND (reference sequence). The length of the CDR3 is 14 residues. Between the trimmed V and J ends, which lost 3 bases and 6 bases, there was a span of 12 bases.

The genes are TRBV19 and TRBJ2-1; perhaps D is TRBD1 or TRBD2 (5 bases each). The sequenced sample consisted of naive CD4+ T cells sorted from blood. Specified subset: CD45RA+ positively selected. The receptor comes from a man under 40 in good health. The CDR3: CASSMGPSINEQFF. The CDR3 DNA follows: TGTGCCAGTAGTATGGGACCAAGTATCAATGAGCAGTTCTTC.